The 6 T cell receptor beta chains below all came from one sample that was sequenced in a study of CD8 T cells in Susac syndrome. The authors reverse transcribed about 0.45 to 1 ug RNA with random hexamers. TCRdb used MiXCR to reprocess the immunoSEQ multiplex PCR reads, holding one entry per CDR3 protein. The table has some 300,000 distinct CDR3 sequences, around 91% seen once. Sample: CD8+ T cells from PBMCs. These receptors were obtained from a human donor with multiple sclerosis.

This chain joins TRBV7-8 and TRBJ1-2; 8 nucleotides line up with TRBD1. The CDR3 has 14 residues. The trim removed 0 bases at V and 6 bases at J, leaving 3 bases unmatched. Looked up from germline, CDR1 is SGHVS and CDR2 is FQNEAQ. The CDR3 DNA is TGTGCCAGCAGCTTAGCGGGACAGGATAATGGCTACACCTTC. Its protein product is CASSLAGQDNGYTF.

The gene calls are TRBV6-2 or TRBV6-3 and TRBJ2-2; 7 bases match TRBD2. V was pared by 6 bases and J by 4 bases, with 5 bases of the junction left unmatched. CDR3 length: 14 residues. Per germline, CDR1 MNHEY and CDR2 SVGEGT. CDR3 nucleotides: TGTGCCAGCAGCCAAGTAGCGGGCACCGGGGAGCTGTTTTTT. Translating gives CASSQVAGTGELFF.

The rearrangement uses TRBV7-8 and TRBJ2-7; the match to TRBD2 covers 8 bases. There are 15 residues in the CDR3. With V trimmed by 6 bases and J by 5 bases, 12 bases remained unmatched. Germline V gene data show CDR1 as SGHVS and CDR2 as FQNEAQ. The CDR3 reads CASSYREGLRHEQYF. The CDR3 DNA sequence: TGTGCCAGCAGTTACCGGGAGGGCCTTCGGCACGAGCAGTACTTC.

The chain couples TRBV7-6 to TRBJ2-1, with a tentative D call TRBD1 (6 bases). CDR1 and CDR2 from the germline V gene are SGHVS and FNYEAQ. V lost 7 bases, J lost 7 bases, and 14 bases lay in between. CDR3 size: 13 residues. CDR3 region: CASTQIGGNEQFF. CDR3 DNA: TGTGCCAGCACCCAAATAGGGGGAAATGAGCAGTTCTTC. The whole variable domain, filled in from reference TRBV7-6 and TRBJ2-1, reads GAGVSQSPRYKVTKRGQDVALRCDPISGHVSLYWYRQALGQGPEFLTYFNYEAQQDKSGLPNDRFSAERPEGSISTLTIQRTEQRDSAMYRCASTQIGGNEQFFGPGTRLTVL.

This clonotype was detected once. The rearrangement links TRBV10-3 to TRBJ1-1; TRBD1 is a possible D gene (6 bases). There are 11 residues in the CDR3. The V gene's germline CDR1 is ENHRY and CDR2 SYGVKD. V dropped 6 bases and J dropped 6 bases, with 8 bases sitting between them. The CDR3 DNA is TGTGCCATCAGGGGGGCGGCTGAAGCTTTCTTT. Translation gives CAIRGAAEAFF.

This clonotype was detected only once. The chain has TRBV7-9 and TRBJ2-4, with 9 bases aligning to TRBD1. This CDR3 spans 18 amino acids. The germline V gene has CDR1 SEHNR and CDR2 FQNEAQ (reference sequence). J was trimmed by 0 bases and V by 1 base; bases with no gene match: 7. CDR3 DNA: TGTGCCAGCAGCTTAGTAAGAGGGACAGGGCCAGCCAAAAACATTCAGTACTTC. This encodes CASSLVRGTGPAKNIQYF. The full variable domain, in which reference TRBV7-9 and TRBJ2-4 provide the parts outside the CDR3, is DTGVSQNPRHKITKRGQNVTFRCDPISEHNRLYWYRQTLGQGPEFLTYFQNEAQLEKSRLLSDRFSAERPKGSFSTLEIQRTEQGDSAMYLCASSLVRGTGPAKNIQYFGAGTRLSVL.